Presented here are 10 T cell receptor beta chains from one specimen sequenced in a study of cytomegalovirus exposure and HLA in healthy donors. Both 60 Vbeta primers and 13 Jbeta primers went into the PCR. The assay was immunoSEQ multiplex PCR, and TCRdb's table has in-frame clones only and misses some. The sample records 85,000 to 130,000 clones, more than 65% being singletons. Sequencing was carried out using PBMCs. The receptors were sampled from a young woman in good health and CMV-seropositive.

The chain's CDR3 is CASSRVAEQFF. The CDR3 DNA sequence: TGTGCCAGCTCCCGAGTCGCTGAGCAGTTCTTC. J is TRBJ2-1 and V is TRBV14, with D hard to call. Germline V CDR1 and CDR2: SGHDN, FVKESK. V gave up 8 bases and J gave up 9 bases, with 11 bases separating them. This CDR3 contains 11 residues.

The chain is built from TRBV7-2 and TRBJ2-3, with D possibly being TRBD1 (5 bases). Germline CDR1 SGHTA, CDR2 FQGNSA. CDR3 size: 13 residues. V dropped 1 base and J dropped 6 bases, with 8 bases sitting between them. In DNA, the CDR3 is TGTGCCAGCAGCTTAGGGGGCCAGGATACGCAGTATTTT. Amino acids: CASSLGGQDTQYF.

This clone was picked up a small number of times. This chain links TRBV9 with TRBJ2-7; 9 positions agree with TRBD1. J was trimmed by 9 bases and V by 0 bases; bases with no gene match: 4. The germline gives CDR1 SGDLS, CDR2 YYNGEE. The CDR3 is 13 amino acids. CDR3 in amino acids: CASSVETGGVQYF. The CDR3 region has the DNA TGTGCCAGCAGCGTAGAAACAGGGGGCGTGCAGTACTTC.

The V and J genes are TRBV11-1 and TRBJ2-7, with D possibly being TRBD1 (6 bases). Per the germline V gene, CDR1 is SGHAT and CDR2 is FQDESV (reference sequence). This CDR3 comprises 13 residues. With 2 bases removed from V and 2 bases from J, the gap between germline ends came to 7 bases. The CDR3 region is CASSLTGTYEQYF. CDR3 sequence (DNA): TGTGCCAGCAGCTTAACAGGGACCTACGAGCAGTACTTC.

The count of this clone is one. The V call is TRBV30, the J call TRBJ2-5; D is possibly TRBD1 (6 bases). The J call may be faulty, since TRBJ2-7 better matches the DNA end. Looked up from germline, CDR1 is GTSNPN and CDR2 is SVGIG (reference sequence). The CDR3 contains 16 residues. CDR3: CAWSVRRTASSYEQYF. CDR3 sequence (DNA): TGTGCCTGGAGTGTTCGAAGGACAGCCTCCTCCTACGAGCAGTACTTC.

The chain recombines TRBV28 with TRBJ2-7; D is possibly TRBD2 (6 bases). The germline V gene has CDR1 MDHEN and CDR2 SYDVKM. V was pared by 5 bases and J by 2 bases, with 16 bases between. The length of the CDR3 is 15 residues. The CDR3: CASSPRDWPPYEQYF. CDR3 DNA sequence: TGTGCCAGCAGTCCCCGGGACTGGCCCCCCTACGAGCAGTACTTC.

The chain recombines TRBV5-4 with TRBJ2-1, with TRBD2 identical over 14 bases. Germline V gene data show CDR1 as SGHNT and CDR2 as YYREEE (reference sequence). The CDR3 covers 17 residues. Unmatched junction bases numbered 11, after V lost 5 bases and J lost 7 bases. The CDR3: CASSLPGLAGVGNEQFF. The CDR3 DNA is TGTGCCAGCAGTCTTCCGGGACTAGCGGGAGTAGGGAATGAGCAGTTCTTC.

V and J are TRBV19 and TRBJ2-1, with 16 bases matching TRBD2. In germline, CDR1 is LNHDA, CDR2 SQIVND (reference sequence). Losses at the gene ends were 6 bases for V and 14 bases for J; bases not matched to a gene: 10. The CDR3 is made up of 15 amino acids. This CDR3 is CASRTTGLAGGYEFF. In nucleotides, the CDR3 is TGTGCCAGTAGAACCACGGGACTAGCGGGAGGGTACGAGTTCTTC.

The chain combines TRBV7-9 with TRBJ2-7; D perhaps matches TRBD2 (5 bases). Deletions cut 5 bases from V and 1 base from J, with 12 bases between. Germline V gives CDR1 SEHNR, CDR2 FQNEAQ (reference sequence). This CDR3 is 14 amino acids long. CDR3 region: CASSSTPGSYEQYF. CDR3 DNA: TGTGCCAGCAGCAGCACCCCGGGGTCCTACGAGCAGTACTTC.

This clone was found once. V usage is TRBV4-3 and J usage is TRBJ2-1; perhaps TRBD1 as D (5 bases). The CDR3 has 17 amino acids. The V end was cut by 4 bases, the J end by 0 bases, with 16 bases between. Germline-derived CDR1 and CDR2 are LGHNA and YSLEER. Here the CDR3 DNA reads TGCGCCAGCAGCCTCCAGACGGACACCTACTCCTACAATGAGCAGTTCTTC. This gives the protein CASSLQTDTYSYNEQFF.